These 21 T cell receptor beta chains were all obtained from the same sample, sequenced in a study of human T cells and chemical hapten exposure. TCRdb recomputed calls from the RACE reads with MiXCR, one row per CDR3 protein. This repertoire shows around 200,000 distinct CDR3 sequences, about 25% found once; its top ten account for approximately 2.3%. The time point was: patch test 3, about 24 weeks after DPC sensitization. Treatment: therapeutic diphenylcyclopropenone sensitization with weekly scalp DPC. The material was whole blood, obtained in connection with sensitization to the hapten diphenylcyclopropenone (DPC). The source of these receptors is a woman aged 40-49 years with alopecia areata. Some clones in this sample may be carry-over from other donors' samples.

The V and J genes are TRBV6-4 and TRBJ2-1, with 10 bases matching TRBD2. Germline loops: CDR1 MRHNA, CDR2 SNTAGT. The length of the CDR3 is 16 residues. With 0 bases clipped from V and 6 bases from J, the junction kept 5 bases outside the gene matches. CDR3 region: CASSDSASGSSNEQFF. Here the CDR3 DNA reads TGTGCCAGCAGTGACTCCGCTAGCGGGAGTTCCAATGAGCAGTTCTTC.

The rearrangement uses TRBV7-2 and TRBJ2-3; D gene ambiguous. Germline values: CDR1 SGHTA, CDR2 FQGNSA. CDR3 length equals 14 residues. V was shortened by 4 bases and J by 4 bases, with 12 bases between the two germline ends. CDR3 loop: CASSSTSSPDTQYF. In DNA, the CDR3 is TGTGCCAGCAGCTCTACGAGTTCTCCAGATACGCAGTATTTT.

The genes are TRBV28 and TRBJ2-1; D not resolved. The V gene's germline CDR1 is MDHEN and CDR2 SYDVKM. Between the trimmed V and J ends, which lost 7 bases and 1 base, there was a span of 8 bases. The CDR3 has 13 residues. The CDR3 sequence is CASTSGSYNEQFF. The CDR3 DNA follows: TGTGCCAGCACGTCCGGGTCCTACAATGAGCAGTTCTTC.

The chain has TRBV4-3 and TRBJ1-2; unclear D gene. The V and J ends lost 1 base and 7 bases respectively, with 13 bases between them. The CDR3 spans 14 residues. The germline gives CDR1 LGHNA, CDR2 YSLEER. CDR3 DNA sequence: TGCGCCAGCAGCCAAGGGACCCACGGCGGTGGCTACACCTTC. This translates into CASSQGTHGGGYTF.

This clonotype came up a few times. The rearrangement joins TRBV20-1 to TRBJ2-7; 8 nucleotides line up with TRBD2. Germline lookup yields CDR1 DFQATT and CDR2 SNEGSKA (reference sequence). The J segment lost 0 bases and the V segment lost 5 bases, leaving 9 bases of the junction unmatched. CDR3 size: 15 residues. The chain's CDR3 is CSAPRPSGSSYEQYF. As DNA, the CDR3 is TGCAGTGCTCCGCGGCCCAGCGGGAGCTCCTACGAGCAGTACTTC.

By share, this clonotype ranks as medium-sized. The chain carries TRBV20-1 and TRBJ1-1, with a weak D call TRBD1 (5 bases). CDR1 is DFQATT and CDR2 is SNEGSKA in the germline V gene (reference sequence). Trimming left V 2 bases short and J 3 bases short, with 10 bases between. The CDR3 is 13 amino acids. In DNA form, the CDR3 reads TGCAGTGCTAGATCAACAGGCCACACTGAAGCTTTCTTT. Translation gives CSARSTGHTEAFF.

The chain has TRBV20-1 and TRBJ2-5; tentative D call: TRBD1 (6 bases). The CDR3 runs to 13 residues. Germline V gene data show CDR1 as DFQATT and CDR2 as SNEGSKA (reference sequence). The germline V and J ends were trimmed by 1 base and 4 bases, with 10 bases remaining between them. The CDR3 DNA reads TGCAGTGCTAGAGGAGGGACAACAGAGACCCAGTACTTC. Protein: CSARGGTTETQYF.

This clonotype was counted only a few times. The chain joins TRBV10-3 to TRBJ2-5, with 9 bases that match TRBD2. Trimming cost V 4 bases and J 3 bases; bases outside gene matches: 6. Germline V CDR1 and CDR2: ENHRY, SYGVKD. The CDR3 loop spans 15 amino acids. The CDR3 reads CAISAAGGSKETQYF. The DNA for the CDR3 is TGTGCCATCAGTGCGGCGGGAGGGTCCAAAGAGACCCAGTACTTC.

This clonotype was recorded a few times. CDR3 nucleotides: TGCAGTGCTAGGGTTCCCGGGAGAAACATTCAGTACTTC. Translation: CSARVPGRNIQYF. J is TRBJ2-4 and V is TRBV20-1, with TRBD2 as a possible D gene (6 bases). Trimming pared 3 bases from V and 6 bases from J, leaving 12 bases between. CDR3 length equals 13 residues. The germline gives CDR1 DFQATT, CDR2 SNEGSKA (reference sequence).

J is TRBJ1-1 and V is TRBV5-5; no firm D call. The germline V gene encodes CDR1 SGHKS and CDR2 YYEKEE (reference sequence). The germline V and J ends were trimmed by 4 bases and 2 bases, with 24 bases remaining between them. The CDR3 extends over 18 amino acids. The CDR3 DNA follows: TGTGCCAGCAGCCCCTTTTACCCGGTCCGGCTCAGAAACACTGAAGCTTTCTTT. It is translated as CASSPFYPVRLRNTEAFF.

This chain connects TRBV28 to TRBJ2-1, with 7 nucleotides matching TRBD2. The CDR3 consists of 17 residues. J gave up 5 bases and V 1 base, and 11 bases lay outside the gene matches. Germline-derived CDR1 and CDR2 are MDHEN and SYDVKM. CDR3 bases: TGTGCCAGCAGTTTATCATTTTCGGCGGGAGCCAACAATGAGCAGTTCTTC. The encoded protein is CASSLSFSAGANNEQFF.

This clonotype was seen ten or more times. The chain employs TRBV10-3 and TRBJ2-7; D is possibly TRBD1 or TRBD2 (5 bases each). Germline-derived CDR1 and CDR2 are ENHRY and SYGVKD. Trimming shortened V by 6 bases and J by 3 bases, and 15 bases separated the two germline ends. This CDR3 has 14 amino acids. The CDR3 loop is CAISPGTESYEQYF. The CDR3 nucleotides read TGTGCCATCAGCCCCGGGACGGAGAGCTACGAGCAGTACTTC.

CDR3 amino acids: CATSRVLAGATSSYNEQFF. CDR3 DNA: TGTGCCACCAGTAGGGTACTAGCGGGGGCCACGAGCTCCTACAATGAGCAGTTCTTC. This chain uses TRBV24-1 with TRBJ2-1, with 11 nucleotides matching TRBD2. The CDR3 spans 19 residues. Per the germline V gene, CDR1 is KGHDR and CDR2 is SFDVKD. V dropped 6 bases and J dropped 0; count of bases not matched to a gene: 12.

This clonotype turned up a few times. The chain is built from TRBV29-1 and TRBJ2-1; unclear D gene. Trimming removed 5 bases at V and 8 bases at J, with 16 bases between. Germline V lookup: CDR1 SQVTM, CDR2 ANQGSEA. This CDR3 contains 13 residues. This chain's CDR3 is CSVRVQDEDEQFF. The CDR3 coding sequence is TGCAGCGTTAGGGTTCAGGACGAGGATGAGCAGTTCTTC.

The CDR3 loop reads CSAPGKWETEAFF. Here the CDR3 DNA reads TGCAGTGCTCCTGGGAAATGGGAGACTGAAGCTTTCTTT. The chain carries TRBV20-1 and TRBJ1-1; D gene uncertain. V lost 5 bases and J 5 bases, leaving 15 bases between the germline ends. CDR3 length: 13 residues. Germline CDR1 is DFQATT and CDR2 is SNEGSKA (reference sequence).

The chain employs TRBV11-2 and TRBJ1-4; 7 nucleotides match TRBD1. The CDR3 has 13 amino acids. J lost 6 bases, V lost 5 bases, and 3 bases had no gene match. Germline V gene lookup returns CDR1 SGHAT and CDR2 FQNNGV. CDR3 coding DNA: TGTGCCAGCAGCCCAGGGGGGCATGAAAAACTGTTTTTT. This translates into CASSPGGHEKLFF.

This chain uses TRBV6-5 with TRBJ2-1, with D tentatively TRBD2 (5 bases). The CDR3 runs to 17 residues. V gave up 6 bases and J gave up 0 bases, with 18 bases separating them. CDR1 is MNHEY, CDR2 SVGAGI, per germline. CDR3 region: CASSSGMSGHSYNEQFF. The CDR3 region has the DNA TGTGCCAGCAGCTCCGGTATGAGCGGCCACTCCTACAATGAGCAGTTCTTC.

Ten or more counts support this clonotype. The chain employs TRBV6-2 or TRBV6-3 and TRBJ2-2; D is unresolved. CDR1 MNHEY and CDR2 SVGEGT come from the germline V gene. The CDR3 has 11 residues. V was pared by 6 bases and J by 2 bases, with 1 base between. The CDR3 reads CASSNTGELFF. The CDR3 DNA is TGTGCCAGCAGCAACACCGGGGAGCTGTTTTTT.

This rearrangement joins TRBV6-6 to TRBJ1-1; D is uncertain. Trimming cost V 6 bases and J 5 bases, with 13 bases left between them. Germline V gene sequence: CDR1 MNHNY, CDR2 SVGAGI (reference sequence). This CDR3 spans 13 amino acids. This CDR3 is CASSFLVQTEAFF. CDR3 bases: TGTGCCAGCAGCTTCCTCGTACAGACTGAAGCTTTCTTT.

The rearrangement links TRBV20-1 to TRBJ2-7; 7 bases are a match to TRBD1. The V segment lost 3 bases and the J segment 1 base; nucleotides outside the gene matches: 6. Germline CDR1 and CDR2: DFQATT and SNEGSKA (reference sequence). The CDR3 loop spans 14 amino acids. The CDR3 DNA is TGCAGTGCTAGGCGACAGGGAAGTTCCTACGAGCAGTACTTC. It specifies CSARRQGSSYEQYF.

This clonotype has just a few counts. This chain joins TRBV7-9 and TRBJ2-5; a possible D gene is TRBD1 (6 bases). The CDR3 has 15 amino acids. Germline V gene data show CDR1 as SEHNR and CDR2 as FQNEAQ (reference sequence). Trimming shortened V by 5 bases and J by 5 bases, and 18 bases separated the two germline ends. This CDR3 reads CASSPQGNRMETQYF. The CDR3 DNA reads TGTGCCAGCAGCCCCCAGGGGAATCGGATGGAGACCCAGTACTTC. Full variable domain (remainder filled in from reference TRBV7-9 and TRBJ2-5): DTGVSQNPRHKITKRGQNVTFRCDPISEHNRLYWYRQTLGQGPEFLTYFQNEAQLEKSRLLSDRFSAERPKGSFSTLEIQRTEQGDSAMYLCASSPQGNRMETQYFGPGTRLLVL.